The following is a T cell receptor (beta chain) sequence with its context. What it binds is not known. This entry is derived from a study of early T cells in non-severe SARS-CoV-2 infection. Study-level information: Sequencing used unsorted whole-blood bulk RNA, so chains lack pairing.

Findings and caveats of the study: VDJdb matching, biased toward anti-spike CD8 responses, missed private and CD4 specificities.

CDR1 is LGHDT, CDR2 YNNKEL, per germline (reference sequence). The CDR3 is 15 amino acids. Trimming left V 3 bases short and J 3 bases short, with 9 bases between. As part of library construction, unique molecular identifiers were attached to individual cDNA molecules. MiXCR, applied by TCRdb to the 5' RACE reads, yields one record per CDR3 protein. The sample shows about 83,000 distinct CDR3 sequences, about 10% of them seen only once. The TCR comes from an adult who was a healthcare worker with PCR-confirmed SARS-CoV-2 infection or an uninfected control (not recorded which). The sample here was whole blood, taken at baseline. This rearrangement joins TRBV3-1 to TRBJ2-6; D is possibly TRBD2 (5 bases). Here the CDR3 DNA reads TGTGCCAGCAGCCACGAGCGGCTTGGGGCCAACGTCCTGACTTTC. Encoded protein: CASSHERLGANVLTF.